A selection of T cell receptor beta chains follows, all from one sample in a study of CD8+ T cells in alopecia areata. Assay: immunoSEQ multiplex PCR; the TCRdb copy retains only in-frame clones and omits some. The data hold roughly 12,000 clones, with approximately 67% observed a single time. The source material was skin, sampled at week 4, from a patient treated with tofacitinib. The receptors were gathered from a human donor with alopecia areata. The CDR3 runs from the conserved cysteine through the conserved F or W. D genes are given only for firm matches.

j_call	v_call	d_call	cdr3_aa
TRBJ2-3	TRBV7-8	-	CASSLGLGLGAPDTQYF
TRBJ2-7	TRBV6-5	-	CASSYSGQDYEQYF
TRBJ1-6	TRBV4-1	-	CASSQERGGYNSPLHF
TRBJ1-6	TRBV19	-	CASKGGWDSPLHF
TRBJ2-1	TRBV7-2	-	CASSLGGVRTYNEQFF
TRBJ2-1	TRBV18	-	CASSPRGPEQFF
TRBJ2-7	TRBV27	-	CASSDTVSGVSEQYF
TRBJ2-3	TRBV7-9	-	CASSPTAGTDTQYF
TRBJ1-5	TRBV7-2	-	CASSLEADQPQHF
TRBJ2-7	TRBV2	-	CASYEGYYEQYF
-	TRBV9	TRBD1	CASSVATGQAYEQYF
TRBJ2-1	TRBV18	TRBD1	CASSPGQGATNEQFF
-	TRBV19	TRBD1	CASSLTDRAYEQYF
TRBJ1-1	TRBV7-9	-	CASSLPLTEAFF
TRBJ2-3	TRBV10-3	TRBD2	CAISELTSADTQYF
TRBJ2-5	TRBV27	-	CASSKQTPRLGGTQYF
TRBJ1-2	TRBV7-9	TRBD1	CASSQVRTGGLNYGYTF
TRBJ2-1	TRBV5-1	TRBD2	CASSLDGLAGWDEQFF
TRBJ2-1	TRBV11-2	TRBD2	CASSLDGTSGGIGEQFF
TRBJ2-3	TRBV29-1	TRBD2	CSVHGGATDTQYF
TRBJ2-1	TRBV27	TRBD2	CASSSSSGGAYEQFF
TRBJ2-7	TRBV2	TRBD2	CASSEGLAGSSYEQYF
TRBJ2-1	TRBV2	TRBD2	CASSGLAFEQFF
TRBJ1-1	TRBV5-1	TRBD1	CASSFGQADEAFF
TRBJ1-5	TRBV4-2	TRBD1	CASSQKRNIRDRERGNQPQHF
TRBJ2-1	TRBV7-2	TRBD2	CASSSGLGVDEQFF
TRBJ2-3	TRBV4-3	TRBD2	CASSQIAGGRDTQYF
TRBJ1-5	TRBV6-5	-	CASRTLLWPQHF